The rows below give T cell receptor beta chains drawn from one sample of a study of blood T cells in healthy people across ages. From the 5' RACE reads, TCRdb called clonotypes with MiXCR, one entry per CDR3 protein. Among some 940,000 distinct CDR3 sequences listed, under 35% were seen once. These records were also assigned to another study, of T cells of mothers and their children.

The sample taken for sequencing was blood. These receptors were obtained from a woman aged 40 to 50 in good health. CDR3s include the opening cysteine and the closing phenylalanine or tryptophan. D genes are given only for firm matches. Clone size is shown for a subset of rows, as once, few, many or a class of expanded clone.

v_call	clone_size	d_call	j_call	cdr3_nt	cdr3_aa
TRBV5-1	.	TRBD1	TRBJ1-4	TGCGCCAGCAGCTTGGTGGGACAGGGGGATGAAAAACTGTTTTTT	CASSLVGQGDEKLFF
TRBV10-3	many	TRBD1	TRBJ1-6	TGTGCCATCAGTGATCCGCCGGGACAGGGGGCTAATTCACCCCTCCACTTT	CAISDPPGQGANSPLHF
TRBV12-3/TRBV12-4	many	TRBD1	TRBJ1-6	TGTGCCAGCAGATCCGGGACAGGGGGTTCACCCCTCCACTTT	CASRSGTGGSPLHF
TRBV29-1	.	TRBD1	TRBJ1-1	TGCAGCGTTTTAGGACAGGGGGGGAGGAACACTGAAGCTTTCTTT	CSVLGQGGRNTEAFF
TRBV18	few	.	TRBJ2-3	TGTGCCAGCTCACCAAACTTCTCCGTTGATACGCAGTATTTT	CASSPNFSVDTQYF
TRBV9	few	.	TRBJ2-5	TGTGCCAGCAGCGTAATGGGGATTAGCGACCAGACCCAGTACTTC	CASSVMGISDQTQYF
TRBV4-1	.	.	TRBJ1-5	TGCGCCAGCAGCTTAGATAGGGGTTATCAGCCCCGGCATTTT	CASSLDRGYQPRHF
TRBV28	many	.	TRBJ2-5	TGTGCCAGCCGTGGTACCAGGGGAGGCAGGGAGACCCAGTACTTC	CASRGTRGGRETQYF
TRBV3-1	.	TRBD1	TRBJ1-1	TGTGCCAGCAGCCTTCGGACAGGGATGGGGTTAACTGAAGCTTTCTTT	CASSLRTGMGLTEAFF
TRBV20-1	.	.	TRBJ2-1	TGCAGTGCTCCTCCAACTAGGGGGGCCGGGAACGAGCAGTTCTTC	CSAPPTRGAGNEQFF
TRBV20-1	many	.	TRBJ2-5	TGCAGTGCCGGAGGTGGATACTCGCAAGAGACCCAGTACTTC	CSAGGGYSQETQYF
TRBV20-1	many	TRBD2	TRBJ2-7	TGCAGTGCAGGACTAGCGGGGGGTTCCTACGAGCAGTACTTC	CSAGLAGGSYEQYF
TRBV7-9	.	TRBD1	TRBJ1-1	TGTGCCAGCAGCTTAACAGGCGGGTCAGGGGGAACTGAAGCTTTCTTT	CASSLTGGSGGTEAFF
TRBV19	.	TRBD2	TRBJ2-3	TGTGCCAGCCTTCCTAGCGGGAGCACAGATACGCAGTATTTT	CASLPSGSTDTQYF
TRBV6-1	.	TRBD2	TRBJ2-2	TGTGCCAGCAGCCCTGGAATAGCGGGGGGGCAGGTCGGGGAGCTGTTTTTT	CASSPGIAGGQVGELFF
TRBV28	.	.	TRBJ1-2	TGTGCCAGCACCGCGGTTAGGGGGGGCGACGGCTATGGCTACACCTTC	CASTAVRGGDGYGYTF
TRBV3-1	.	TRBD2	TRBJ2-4	TGTGCCAGCAGCTCCCAGCGGGGACTAGCCAAAAACATTCAGTACTTC	CASSSQRGLAKNIQYF
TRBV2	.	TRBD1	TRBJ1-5	TGTGCCAGCAGAGCTGGGACAGCCGAGGGAAGCAATCAGCCCCAGCATTTT	CASRAGTAEGSNQPQHF
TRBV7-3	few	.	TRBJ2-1	TGTGCCAGCAGAAGCGGACAGTACAATGAGCAGTTCTTC	CASRSGQYNEQFF
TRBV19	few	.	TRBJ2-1	TGTGCCAGTAGTATCGCCCTTTACAATGAGCAGTTCTTC	CASSIALYNEQFF
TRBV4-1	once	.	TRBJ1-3	TGCGCCAGCAGCCAAGATCCGGGGGACTCTGGAAACACCATATATTTT	CASSQDPGDSGNTIYF
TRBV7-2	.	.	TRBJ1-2	TGTGCCAGCAGCCGCGCCGGGACAAGCTATGGCTACACCTTC	CASSRAGTSYGYTF
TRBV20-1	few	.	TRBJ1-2	TGCAGTGCTAAACTAGGGGGGGGCGGTAGCTATGGCTACACCTTC	CSAKLGGGGSYGYTF
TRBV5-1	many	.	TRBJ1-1	TGCGCCAGCAGGTCCCGGGGAAGGACTGAAGCTTTCTTT	CASRSRGRTEAFF
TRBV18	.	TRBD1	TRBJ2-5	TGTGCCAGCTCTCCTACCGGGACAGGGCACGAGACCCAGTACTTC	CASSPTGTGHETQYF
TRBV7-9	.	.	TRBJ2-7	TGTGTCGGCAGCTTCCCAGGAACCTACGAGCAGTACTTC	CVGSFPGTYEQYF
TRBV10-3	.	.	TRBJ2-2	TGTGCCATCACGGGGGGCCCCGGGGAGCTGTTTTTT	CAITGGPGELFF
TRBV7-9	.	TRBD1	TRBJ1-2	TGTGCCAGCAGCCCGTGGACAGGGATAGACTATGGCTACACCTTC	CASSPWTGIDYGYTF
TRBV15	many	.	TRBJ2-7	TGTGCCACCAGCCCTGGTGGGGAGCAGTACTTC	CATSPGGEQYF
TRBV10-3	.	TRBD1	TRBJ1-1	TGTGCCATCAGTGAGTCTTGGGGGACAGCCACTGAAGCTTTCTTT	CAISESWGTATEAFF
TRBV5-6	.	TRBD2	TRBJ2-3	TGTGCCAGCAGCTGGACAACGACTAGCATAGATACGCAGTATTTT	CASSWTTTSIDTQYF
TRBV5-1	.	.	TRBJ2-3	TGCGCCAGCAGGGAATCGGTGGATACGCAGTATTTT	CASRESVDTQYF
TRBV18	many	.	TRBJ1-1	TGTGCCAGCTCACGCACCGGGACGTCCACTGAAGCTTTCTTT	CASSRTGTSTEAFF
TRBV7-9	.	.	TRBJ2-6	TGTGCCAGCAGCACTGGGGCAGGGCGGGGGGCCAACGTCCTGACTTTC	CASSTGAGRGANVLTF
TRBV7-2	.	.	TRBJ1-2	TGTGCCAGCAGCCCAATTACAGGTTCCTTAAAGGGCTACACCTTC	CASSPITGSLKGYTF
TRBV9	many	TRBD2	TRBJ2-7	TGTGCCAGCAGCGTTAGCGGGGGAAGGGACGAGCAGTACTTC	CASSVSGGRDEQYF
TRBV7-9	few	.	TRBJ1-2	TGTGCCAGCAGCGCAGGGGAGACCTGGGGGAGCTATGGCTACACCTTC	CASSAGETWGSYGYTF
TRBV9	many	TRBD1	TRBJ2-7	TGTGCCAGCAGCGTAGGAGTGACAGGGTCCGACGAGCAGTACTTC	CASSVGVTGSDEQYF
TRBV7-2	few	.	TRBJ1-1	TGTGCCAGCAGCTTAGGAGGGCTACCAAACGGTGAAGCTTTCTTT	CASSLGGLPNGEAFF
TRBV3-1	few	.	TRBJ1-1	TGTGCCAGCAGCCCCCACTATGGGACTGAAGCTTTCTTT	CASSPHYGTEAFF
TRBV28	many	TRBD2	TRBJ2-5	TGTGCCAGCAGGCGGACTAGCGGGGGTGAGACCCAGTACTTC	CASRRTSGGETQYF
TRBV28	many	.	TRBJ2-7	TGTGCCAGCAGTATAGACTACGAGCAGTACTTC	CASSIDYEQYF
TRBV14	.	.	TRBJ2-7	TGTGCCAGCAGCCTACAGGGCACGGGGTACGAGCAGTACTTC	CASSLQGTGYEQYF
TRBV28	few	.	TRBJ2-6	TGTGCCAGCAGCTCCATGATGAACTCTGGGGCCAACGTCCTGACTTTC	CASSSMMNSGANVLTF
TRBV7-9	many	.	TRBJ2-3	TGTGCCAGCAGCTTACAACACAGGGTAGATACGCAGTATTTT	CASSLQHRVDTQYF
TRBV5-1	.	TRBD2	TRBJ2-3	TGCGCCAGCGGCGACGAGACTAGCGCATATACGCAGTATTTT	CASGDETSAYTQYF
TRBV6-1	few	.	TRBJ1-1	TGTGCCAGCAAAGGACGGTACAACACTGAAGCTTTCTTT	CASKGRYNTEAFF
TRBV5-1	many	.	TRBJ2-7	TGCGCCAGCAGCGCGAACCGGGCCTCGCAGGGACACGAGCAGTACTTC	CASSANRASQGHEQYF
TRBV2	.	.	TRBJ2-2	TGTGCCAGCAGCCTAGGGGGGACCGGGAAGCTGTTTTTT	CASSLGGTGKLFF
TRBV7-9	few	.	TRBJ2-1	TGTGCCAGCACCTCCAGCGTGAGGGCTCTCTCCTACAATGAGCAGTTCTTC	CASTSSVRALSYNEQFF
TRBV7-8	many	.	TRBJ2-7	TGTGCCAGCAGCTTAGGGAGGGGGGCCGAGACCTCCTACGAGCAGTACTTC	CASSLGRGAETSYEQYF
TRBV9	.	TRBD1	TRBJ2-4	TGTGCCAGCATACTAACAGGGGCGATCCATTTATTAGCCAAAAACATTCAGTACTTC	CASILTGAIHLLAKNIQYF